Listed below are T cell receptor beta chains from one sample, sequenced in a study of cytomegalovirus exposure and HLA in healthy donors. Method: immunoSEQ multiplex PCR; TCRdb's copy keeps in-frame clones and lacks some. The sample yields over 150,000 clones, around 68% seen once. Material: PBMCs. These receptors were collected from a man aged 25 to 40 in good health and CMV-seronegative. The CDR3 runs from the conserved cysteine through the conserved F or W.

TRBJ2-1	TRBV10-3	CAISGTSGGLYNEQFF
TRBJ2-3	TRBV7-9	CASSWARGGLDTQYF
TRBJ2-5	TRBV27	CASSLSGRGAVGETQYF
TRBJ1-5	TRBV18	CTSSLQDRRNQPQHF
TRBJ2-3	TRBV5-1	CASSLLPAGGSDTQYF
TRBJ2-1	TRBV27	CASTTTTGRNEQFF
TRBJ2-1	TRBV6-6	CASSKDRYNEQFF
TRBJ2-1	TRBV29-1	CSVGGRGVDEQFF
TRBJ1-1	TRBV6-5	CASSNDRGTEAFF
TRBJ2-2	TRBV11-3	CASSPRGGDGTGELFF
TRBJ1-1	TRBV10-2	CASSESREAFF
TRBJ2-1	TRBV7-7	CASSLGEGGYNEQFF
TRBJ2-5	TRBV19	CASSRSAGAYQETQYF
TRBJ2-2	TRBV7-9	CASNTGQGTTGELFF
TRBJ2-5	TRBV6-4	CASSMGTRETQYF
TRBJ1-6	TRBV30	CAWRGQGRNSPLHF
TRBJ2-1	TRBV18	CASSPGQDGEQFF
TRBJ1-1	TRBV27	CASSLARNGAEAFF
TRBJ1-2	TRBV5-1	CASSPEGTPDYGYTF
TRBJ1-1	TRBV7-9	CSSSLRRGTEAFF
TRBJ1-1	TRBV5-8	CASSLETSREMNTEAFF
TRBJ2-1	TRBV6-6	CASSYSPGTAYNEQFF
-	TRBV7-9	CASSASGTAYEQYF
TRBJ2-2	TRBV7-9	CASSTRGQDTGELFF
TRBJ1-5	TRBV6-5	CASSPRDSQPQNF
TRBJ2-1	TRBV5-8	CASSTRTGVTYNEQFF
TRBJ1-5	TRBV27	CASSSDRIRQPQHF
TRBJ2-3	TRBV7-9	CASSPGAGGTDTQYF
TRBJ1-2	TRBV7-9	CASSSSGRGDGYTF
TRBJ1-2	TRBV5-1	CASSLNTGGLGYGYTF
TRBJ1-5	TRBV21-1	CASSKVPGQVNQPQHF
TRBJ2-3	TRBV9	CASSAQLAGSHTDTQYF
TRBJ1-6	TRBV2	CASNLDNSPLHF
TRBJ1-3	TRBV29-1	CRADSGNTIYF
TRBJ2-5	TRBV7-6	CASSLGGRETQYF
TRBJ2-7	TRBV6-6	CASSPMSGGASEQYF
TRBJ1-2	TRBV7-9	CASSFRTGYGYTF
TRBJ2-2	TRBV19	CASTPGGNTGELFF
TRBJ2-1	TRBV13	CASSWTWTGLVNEQFF
TRBJ2-1	TRBV5-1	CASSWRTSGGSDEQFF
TRBJ2-1	TRBV19	CASSITGGNYNEQFF